The 23 T cell receptor beta chains below come from one sample, sequenced in a study of blood T cell repertoires in COVID-19. This table comes from immunoSEQ multiplex PCR, and its TCRdb copy is limited to in-frame clones, with some not included. The table shows roughly 120,000 clones, with about 79% occurring only once. Sequenced: peripheral blood. Every receptor here comes from a man between 65 and 79 years old with acute or convalescent COVID-19.

The chain couples TRBV6-2 or TRBV6-3 to TRBJ1-2; D gene uncertain. From germline, CDR1 is MNHEY and CDR2 SVGEGT. There are 15 residues in the CDR3. V was cut by 0 bases and J by 6 bases, with 14 bases left in between. This CDR3 is CASSYSNLGGNGYTF. The CDR3 nucleotides are TGTGCCAGCAGTTACTCGAATTTGGGAGGGAATGGCTACACCTTC.

This clone turned up a few times. The V gene is TRBV9, the J gene TRBJ1-3, with D possibly matching TRBD1 (6 bases). The CDR3 totals 17 residues. Trimming cost V 3 bases and J 5 bases, with 21 bases left between them. Looked up from germline, CDR1 is SGDLS and CDR2 is YYNGEE. CDR3 sequence: CASSADVGGAIRNTIYF. In DNA, the CDR3 is TGTGCCAGCAGCGCCGATGTTGGGGGGGCGATAAGAAACACCATATATTTT.

J is TRBJ2-3 and V is TRBV18; D is undetermined. Germline CDR1 is KGHSH and CDR2 is LQKENI. V was pared by 6 bases and J by 5 bases, with 9 bases between. The CDR3 is 12 residues long. CDR3 region: CASSRERDTQYF. DNA for the CDR3: TGTGCCAGCTCGCGAGAGAGAGATACGCAGTATTTT.

In this sample, this clone turned up once. The chain carries TRBV3-1 (or the pseudogene TRBV3-2) and TRBJ1-5; D is uncertain. Germline V lookup: CDR1 LGHDT, CDR2 YNNKEL (reference sequence). There are 15 residues in the CDR3. Trimming stripped 0 bases from V and 3 bases from J, with 9 bases between. The DNA for the CDR3 is TGTGCCAGCAGCCAAGATTTGTCTTTCAATCAGCCCCAGCATTTT. As protein: CASSQDLSFNQPQHF.

The rearrangement joins TRBV5-1 to TRBJ2-1; D might be TRBD1 (6 bases). The CDR3 consists of 16 residues. In germline, CDR1 is SGHRS, CDR2 YFSETQ. Trimming took 4 bases from V and 0 from J, leaving 14 bases between them. CDR3 amino acids: CASSVEGVGSYNEQFF. DNA of the CDR3: TGCGCCAGCAGCGTAGAGGGGGTCGGCTCCTACAATGAGCAGTTCTTC.

The V and J genes are TRBV6-6 and TRBJ2-1, with 12 bases lining up with TRBD2. The germline V gene has CDR1 MNHNY and CDR2 SVGAGI (reference sequence). The CDR3 extends over 14 amino acids. The V segment lost 6 bases and the J segment 7 bases; nucleotides outside the gene matches: 4. CDR3 nucleotides: TGTGCCAGCAGCCTAGCGGGGGGGCTGAATGAGCAGTTCTTC. It specifies CASSLAGGLNEQFF.

This chain joins TRBV25-1 and TRBJ1-2, with 7 nucleotides matching TRBD1. CDR3 length equals 12 residues. Trimming removed 3 bases from V and 7 bases from J; junction bases left unmatched: 2. Germline V gives CDR1 MGHDK, CDR2 SYGVNS. The chain's CDR3 is CASSETGIGYTF. In DNA, the CDR3 is TGTGCCAGCAGTGAGACAGGGATTGGCTACACCTTC.

The rearrangement joins TRBV7-2 to TRBJ2-2; D is possibly TRBD2 (5 bases). Germline CDR1 reads SGHTA; CDR2 reads FQGNSA. V was clipped by 1 base and J by 4 bases, with 13 bases between them. There are 16 residues in the CDR3. CDR3: CASSLVRTRGTGELFF. The DNA of the CDR3 is TGTGCCAGCAGCTTAGTTAGGACCCGGGGCACCGGGGAGCTGTTTTTT.

This chain connects TRBV19 to TRBJ2-3, with 10 bases fitting TRBD1. Germline lookup yields CDR1 LNHDA and CDR2 SQIVND (reference sequence). CDR3 length equals 16 residues. V was pared by 1 base and J by 4 bases, with 5 bases of the junction left unmatched. CDR3 loop: CASSIAGQGGADTQYF. In DNA, the CDR3 is TGTGCCAGTAGTATAGCAGGACAGGGGGGCGCAGATACGCAGTATTTT.

The gene calls are TRBV18 and TRBJ1-1; 8 bases are a match to TRBD1. CDR3 length equals 13 residues. J gave up 6 bases and V 6 bases, and 6 bases lay outside the gene matches. Per the germline V gene, CDR1 is KGHSH and CDR2 is LQKENI. In DNA, the CDR3 is TGTGCCAGCTCGCCCAACAGGGGGGCTGAAGCTTTCTTT. Translating gives CASSPNRGAEAFF.

The chain uses TRBV28 and TRBJ1-4; a possible D gene is TRBD1 (6 bases). The V gene's germline CDR1 is MDHEN and CDR2 SYDVKM. The CDR3 runs 13 residues. Trimming pared 4 bases from V and 10 bases from J, leaving 13 bases between. The DNA for the CDR3 is TGTGCCAGCAGTTATGGGGGCAGGGCAAAACTGTTTTTT. Translation gives CASSYGGRAKLFF.

V gene TRBV18 combines with J gene TRBJ1-2; D is possibly TRBD1 (6 bases). The V end lost 4 bases, the J end lost 6 bases, and 18 bases lay between the germline ends. The CDR3 is 15 amino acids. Germline V gene sequence: CDR1 KGHSH, CDR2 LQKENI. The CDR3 region is CASSLGWGGEDGYTF. The CDR3 DNA is TGTGCCAGCTCACTCGGCTGGGGGGGCGAGGATGGCTACACCTTC. Supplemented by reference TRBV18 and TRBJ1-2, the full variable domain reads NAGVMQNPRHLVRRRGQEARLRCSPMKGHSHVYWYRQLPEEGLKFMVYLQKENIIDESGMPKERFSAEFPKEGPSILRIQQVVRGDSAAYFCASSLGWGGEDGYTFGSGTRLTVV.

CDR3 bases: TGTGCCAGCAGACAGGGAGTTTCCTACGAGCAGTACTTC. Residues: CASRQGVSYEQYF. V gene TRBV6-5 combines with J gene TRBJ2-7, with D possibly matching TRBD1 (6 bases). From germline, CDR1 is MNHEY and CDR2 SVGAGI. Trimming removed 6 bases at V and 1 base at J, with 10 bases between. This CDR3 has 13 residues.

The chain couples TRBV5-8 to TRBJ2-3; TRBD1 is a possible D gene (6 bases). The CDR3 sequence is 14 residues long. Trimming cost V 4 bases and J 1 base, with 10 bases left between them. Germline CDR1 and CDR2: SGHTS and YDEGEE. The CDR3 DNA is TGTGCCAGCAGCCCGCACAGGGGCACAGATACGCAGTATTTT. It translates to CASSPHRGTDTQYF.

The chain links TRBV25-1 to TRBJ1-3; the match to TRBD1 covers 7 bases. The trim removed 8 bases at V and 0 bases at J, leaving 16 bases unmatched. CDR1 and CDR2 (germline): MGHDK, SYGVNS. The CDR3 covers 18 residues. In DNA form, the CDR3 reads TGTGCCAGCTCGACGGACAGGCGGATCGTCCCCTCTGGAAACACCATATATTTT. Translated: CASSTDRRIVPSGNTIYF.

V gene TRBV11-2 combines with J gene TRBJ1-1; D possibly corresponds to TRBD1 (5 bases). V was shortened by 1 base and J by 0 bases, with 12 bases between the two germline ends. CDR3 length: 16 amino acids. From germline, CDR1 is SGHAT and CDR2 FQNNGV. CDR3: CASSLARGGMNTEAFF. The CDR3 coding sequence is TGTGCCAGCAGCTTAGCCCGGGGGGGGATGAACACTGAAGCTTTCTTT.

This chain links TRBV9 with TRBJ2-2; D is perhaps TRBD1 (6 bases). V was pared by 1 base and J by 6 bases, with 13 bases between. There are 15 residues in the CDR3. In germline, CDR1 is SGDLS, CDR2 YYNGEE. CDR3 sequence (DNA): TGTGCCAGCAGCGTAACAGGGTTTGCGTCCGGGGAGCTGTTTTTT. Translation gives CASSVTGFASGELFF.

The V and J genes are TRBV19 and TRBJ1-5; the D gene is possibly TRBD1 (6 bases). The V end was cut by 5 bases, the J end by 10 bases, with 12 bases between. Germline CDR1 is LNHDA and CDR2 is SQIVND (reference sequence). CDR3 length: 12 amino acids. The CDR3 here is CASSGQWSPQHF. Written as DNA, the CDR3 is TGTGCCAGTAGTGGACAGTGGAGTCCCCAGCATTTT.

This clone was detected only once. The chain combines TRBV7-2 with TRBJ1-6; D perhaps matches TRBD1 (6 bases). The CDR3 has 13 residues. Trimming took 1 base from V and 13 from J, leaving 11 bases between them. CDR1 is SGHTA and CDR2 is FQGNSA in the germline V gene. As DNA, the CDR3 is TGTGCCAGCAGCTTAGGACAGGAACTGCCCCTCCACTTT. Its translation is CASSLGQELPLHF. Full variable domain (missing parts from reference TRBV7-2 and TRBJ1-6): GAGVSQSPSNKVTEKGKDVELRCDPISGHTALYWYRQSLGQGLEFLIYFQGNSAPDKSGLPSDRFSAERTGGSVSTLTIQRTQQEDSAVYLCASSLGQELPLHFGNGTRLTVT.

The chain employs TRBV5-1 and TRBJ1-3; D unresolved. Trimming left V 0 bases short and J 0 bases short, with 10 bases between. The CDR3 is 16 amino acids. Germline V CDR1 and CDR2: SGHRS, YFSETQ. The CDR3 sequence is CASSLGPGFSGNTIYF. The CDR3 DNA reads as TGCGCCAGCAGCTTGGGGCCGGGTTTCTCTGGAAACACCATATATTTT.

The chain recombines TRBV7-8 with TRBJ2-6; D possibly corresponds to TRBD1 (6 bases). The germline V and J ends were trimmed by 5 bases and 2 bases, with 16 bases remaining between them. Germline V lookup: CDR1 SGHVS, CDR2 FQNEAQ. The CDR3 is made up of 17 amino acids. DNA for the CDR3: TGTGCCAGCAGCCCAGGGGCCCCCGGGACTGGGGCCAACGTCCTGACTTTC. Translating gives CASSPGAPGTGANVLTF.

The chain uses TRBV14 and TRBJ2-7; 8 positions match TRBD2. Germline V gene lookup returns CDR1 SGHDN and CDR2 FVKESK. The V and J ends lost 4 bases and 7 bases, in that order; junction bases with no gene match: 15. This CDR3 region has 16 residues. The CDR3 coding sequence is TGTGCCAGCAGCCGCGGACTAGCCGGGTATATACGGGAGCAGTACTTC. Protein product: CASSRGLAGYIREQYF.

The V gene is TRBV3-1 (or the pseudogene TRBV3-2), the J gene TRBJ2-7, with 9 bases fitting TRBD2. CDR1 LGHDT and CDR2 YNNKEL come from the germline V gene (reference sequence). Losses at the gene ends were 0 bases for V and 2 bases for J; bases not matched to a gene: 11. This CDR3 region has 18 residues. This CDR3 reads CASSQDKVPERGAYEQYF. The DNA of the CDR3 is TGTGCCAGCAGCCAAGATAAGGTTCCGGAGCGGGGGGCCTACGAGCAGTACTTC.